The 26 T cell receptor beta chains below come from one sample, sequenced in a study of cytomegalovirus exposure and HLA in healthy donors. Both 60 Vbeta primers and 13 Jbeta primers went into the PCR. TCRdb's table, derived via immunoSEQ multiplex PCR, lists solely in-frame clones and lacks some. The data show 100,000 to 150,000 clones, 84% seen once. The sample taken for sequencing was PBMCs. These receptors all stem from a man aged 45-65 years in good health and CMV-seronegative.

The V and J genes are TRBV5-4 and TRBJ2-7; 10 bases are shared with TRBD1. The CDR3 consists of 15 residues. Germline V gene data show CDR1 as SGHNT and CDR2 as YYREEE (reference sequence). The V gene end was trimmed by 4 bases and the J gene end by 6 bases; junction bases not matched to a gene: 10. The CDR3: CASSLGGTGVSEQYF. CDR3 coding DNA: TGTGCCAGCAGCCTTGGAGGGACAGGGGTAAGCGAGCAGTACTTC. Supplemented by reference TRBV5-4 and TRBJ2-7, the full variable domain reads ETGVTQSPTHLIKTRGQQVTLRCSSQSGHNTVSWYQQALGQGPQFIFQYYREEENGRGNFPPRFSGLQFPNYSSELNVNALELDDSALYLCASSLGGTGVSEQYFGPGTRLTVT.

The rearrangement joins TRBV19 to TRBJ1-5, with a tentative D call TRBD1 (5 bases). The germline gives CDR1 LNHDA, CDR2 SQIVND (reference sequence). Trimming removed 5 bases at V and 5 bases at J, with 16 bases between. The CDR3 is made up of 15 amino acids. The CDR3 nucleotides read TGTGCCAGTAGTCCCGGCGGGGGTAGGTATCAGCCCCAGCATTTT. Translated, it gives CASSPGGGRYQPQHF. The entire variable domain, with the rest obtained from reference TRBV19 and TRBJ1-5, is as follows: DGGITQSPKYLFRKEGQNVTLSCEQNLNHDAMYWYRQDPGQGLRLIYYSQIVNDFQKGDIAEGYSVSREKKESFPLTVTSAQKNPTAFYLCASSPGGGRYQPQHFGDGTRLSIL.

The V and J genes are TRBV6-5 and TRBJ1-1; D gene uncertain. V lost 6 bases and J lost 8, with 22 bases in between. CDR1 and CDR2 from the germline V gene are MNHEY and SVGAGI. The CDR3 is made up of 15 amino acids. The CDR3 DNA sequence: TGTGCCAGCAGCCCAAGGCTGGGCATTCAGGTGGAAGCTTTCTTT. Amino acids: CASSPRLGIQVEAFF.

The CDR3 reads CASSLATNEKLFF. The CDR3 coding sequence is TGTGCCAGCTCCCTTGCAACTAATGAAAAACTGTTTTTT. The J gene is TRBJ1-4, the V gene TRBV18; unclear D gene. Per the germline V gene, CDR1 is KGHSH and CDR2 is LQKENI. Trimming left V 6 bases short and J 0 bases short, with 5 bases between. The CDR3 runs 13 residues.

The CDR3 sequence is CASSQRQGQETQYF. The CDR3 region has the DNA TGTGCCAGCAGCCAGCGCCAGGGCCAAGAGACCCAGTACTTC. The rearrangement joins TRBV4-2 to TRBJ2-5; tentative D call: TRBD1 (5 bases). Trimming took off 3 bases at V and 1 base at J, with 9 bases between the two ends. The CDR3 sequence is 14 residues long. Looked up from germline, CDR1 is LGHNA and CDR2 is YNFKEQ.

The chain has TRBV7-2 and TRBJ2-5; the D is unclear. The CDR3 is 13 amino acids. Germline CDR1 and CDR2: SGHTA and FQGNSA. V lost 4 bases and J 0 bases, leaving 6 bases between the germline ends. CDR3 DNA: TGTGCCAGCAGCTCACCTAACCAAGAGACCCAGTACTTC. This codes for CASSSPNQETQYF.

The DNA for the CDR3 is TGTGCCAGCAGTCCACAGACAGGTGGGGCCAACGTCCTGACTTTC. Its translation: CASSPQTGGANVLTF. The chain combines TRBV27 with TRBJ2-6, with a weak D call TRBD1 (6 bases). The CDR3 has 15 residues. Germline V gives CDR1 MNHEY, CDR2 SMNVEV (reference sequence). The V end lost 5 bases, the J end lost 3 bases, and 11 bases lay between the germline ends.

CDR3 nucleotide sequence: TGCAGCGTGATTGGGTCTAGCGGGGGAGGACTTTACAATGAGCAGTTCTTC. Translation gives CSVIGSSGGGLYNEQFF. This sequence joins TRBV29-1 and TRBJ2-1, with TRBD2 identical over 10 bases. J was trimmed by 4 bases and V by 6 bases; bases with no gene match: 15. The germline CDR1 and CDR2 sequences are SQVTM and ANQGSEA. There are 17 residues in the CDR3.

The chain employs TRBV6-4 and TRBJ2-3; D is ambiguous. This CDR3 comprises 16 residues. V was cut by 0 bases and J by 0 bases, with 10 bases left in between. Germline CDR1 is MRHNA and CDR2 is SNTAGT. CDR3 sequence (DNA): TGTGCCAGCAGTGACTCTCCGGTTACTAGCACAGATACGCAGTATTTT. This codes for CASSDSPVTSTDTQYF.

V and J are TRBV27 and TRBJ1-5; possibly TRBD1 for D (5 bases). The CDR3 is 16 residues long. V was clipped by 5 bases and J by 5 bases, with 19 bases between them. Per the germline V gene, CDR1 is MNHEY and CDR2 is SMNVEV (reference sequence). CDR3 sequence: CASSTPPGGVHQPQHF. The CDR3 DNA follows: TGTGCCAGCAGTACGCCTCCGGGGGGGGTCCATCAGCCCCAGCATTTT.

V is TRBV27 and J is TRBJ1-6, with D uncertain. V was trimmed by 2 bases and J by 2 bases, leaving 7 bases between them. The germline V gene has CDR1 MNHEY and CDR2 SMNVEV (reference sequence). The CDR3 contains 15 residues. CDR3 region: CASSLIDTYNSPLHF. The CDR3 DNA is TGTGCCAGCAGTTTAATCGACACCTATAATTCACCCCTCCACTTT.

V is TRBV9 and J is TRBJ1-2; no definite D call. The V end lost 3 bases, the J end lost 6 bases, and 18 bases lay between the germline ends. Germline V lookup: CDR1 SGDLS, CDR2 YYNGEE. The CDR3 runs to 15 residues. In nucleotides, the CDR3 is TGTGCCAGCAGCGAACGTGGTGACCTCCGGGATGGCTACACCTTC. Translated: CASSERGDLRDGYTF.

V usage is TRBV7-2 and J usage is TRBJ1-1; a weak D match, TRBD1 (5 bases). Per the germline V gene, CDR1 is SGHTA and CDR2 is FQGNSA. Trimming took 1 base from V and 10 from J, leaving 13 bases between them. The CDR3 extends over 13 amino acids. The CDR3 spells CASSLEAGYGAFF. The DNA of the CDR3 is TGTGCCAGCAGCTTAGAAGCAGGGTATGGAGCTTTCTTT.

DNA of the CDR3: TGCGCCAGCAGACAAGGACTCGTTGAGCCCCAGCATTTT. Amino acids: CASRQGLVEPQHF. The chain joins TRBV5-1 to TRBJ1-5; D uncertain. Germline V CDR1 and CDR2: SGHRS, YFSETQ. V was pared by 5 bases and J by 8 bases, with 14 bases between. CDR3 size: 13 residues.

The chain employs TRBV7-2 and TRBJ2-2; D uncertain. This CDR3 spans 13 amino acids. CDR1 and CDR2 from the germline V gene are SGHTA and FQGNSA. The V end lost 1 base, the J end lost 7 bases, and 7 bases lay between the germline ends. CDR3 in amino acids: CASSLVRVGELFF. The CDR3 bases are TGTGCCAGCAGCTTAGTCCGGGTCGGGGAGCTGTTTTTT.

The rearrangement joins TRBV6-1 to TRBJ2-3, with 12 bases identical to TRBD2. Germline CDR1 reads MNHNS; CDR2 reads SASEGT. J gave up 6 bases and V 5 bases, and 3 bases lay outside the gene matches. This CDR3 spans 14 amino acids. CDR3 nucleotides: TGTGCCAGCAGTCTAGCGGGGGGGCGGGATACGCAGTATTTT. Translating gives CASSLAGGRDTQYF.

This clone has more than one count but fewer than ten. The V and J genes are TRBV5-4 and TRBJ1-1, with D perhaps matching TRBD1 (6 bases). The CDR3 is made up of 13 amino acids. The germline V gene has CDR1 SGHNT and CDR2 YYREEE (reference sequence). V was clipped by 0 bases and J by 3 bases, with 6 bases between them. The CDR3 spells CASSLGQDTEAFF. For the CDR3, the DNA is TGTGCCAGCAGCTTGGGACAGGACACTGAAGCTTTCTTT.

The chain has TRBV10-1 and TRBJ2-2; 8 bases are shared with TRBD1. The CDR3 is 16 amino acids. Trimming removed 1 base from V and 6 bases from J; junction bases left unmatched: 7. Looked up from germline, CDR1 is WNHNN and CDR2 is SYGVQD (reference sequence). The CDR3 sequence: CASSEFWTGSSGELFF. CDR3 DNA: TGCGCCAGCAGTGAGTTTTGGACAGGGTCATCCGGGGAGCTGTTTTTT.

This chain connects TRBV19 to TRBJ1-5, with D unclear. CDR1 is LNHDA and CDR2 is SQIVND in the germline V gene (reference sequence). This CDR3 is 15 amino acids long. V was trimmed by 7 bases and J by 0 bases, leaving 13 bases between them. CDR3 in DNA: TGTGCCAGTACCGCAGACGGGTATAGCAATCAGCCCCAGCATTTT. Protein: CASTADGYSNQPQHF.

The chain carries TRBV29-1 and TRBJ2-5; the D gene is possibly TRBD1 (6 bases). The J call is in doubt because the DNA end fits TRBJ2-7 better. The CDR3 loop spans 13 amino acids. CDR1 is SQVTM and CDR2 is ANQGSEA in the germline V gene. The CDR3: CSVEAGDAYEQYF. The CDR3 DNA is TGCAGCGTTGAGGCAGGGGACGCCTACGAGCAGTACTTC.

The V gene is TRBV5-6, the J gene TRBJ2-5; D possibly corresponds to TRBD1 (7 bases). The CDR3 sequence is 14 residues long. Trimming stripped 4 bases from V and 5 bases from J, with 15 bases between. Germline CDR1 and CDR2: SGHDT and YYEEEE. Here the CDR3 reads CASSRGTAGETQYF. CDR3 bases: TGTGCCAGCAGCCGCGGGACAGCAGGGGAGACCCAGTACTTC.

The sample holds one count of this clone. This CDR3 reads CASSVGTGQPGLHF. Written as DNA, the CDR3 is TGTGCCAGCAGCGTCGGGACAGGCCAGCCGGGCCTCCACTTT. The V call is TRBV9, the J call TRBJ1-6; 8 bases are shared with TRBD1. V was clipped by 2 bases and J by 15 bases; unmatched bases: 10. In germline, CDR1 is SGDLS, CDR2 YYNGEE. The CDR3 length is 14 residues.

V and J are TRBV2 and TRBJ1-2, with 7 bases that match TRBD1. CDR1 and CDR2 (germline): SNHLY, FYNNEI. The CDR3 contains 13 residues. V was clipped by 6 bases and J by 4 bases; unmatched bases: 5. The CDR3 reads CASSGQARYGYTF. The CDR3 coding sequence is TGTGCCAGCAGCGGACAGGCCCGCTATGGCTACACCTTC.

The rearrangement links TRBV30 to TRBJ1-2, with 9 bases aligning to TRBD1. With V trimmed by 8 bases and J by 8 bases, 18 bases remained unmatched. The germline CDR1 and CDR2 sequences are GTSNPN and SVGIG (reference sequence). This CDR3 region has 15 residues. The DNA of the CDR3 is TGTGCCGGGATGGACAGGGGTATGATCGCGGGGGGCTACACCTTC. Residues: CAGMDRGMIAGGYTF. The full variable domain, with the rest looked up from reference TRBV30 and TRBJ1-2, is SQTIHQWPATLVQPVGSPLSLECTVEGTSNPNLYWYRQAAGRGLQLLFYSVGIGQISSEVPQNLSASRPQDRQFILSSKKLLLSDSGFYLCAGMDRGMIAGGYTFGSGTRLTVV.

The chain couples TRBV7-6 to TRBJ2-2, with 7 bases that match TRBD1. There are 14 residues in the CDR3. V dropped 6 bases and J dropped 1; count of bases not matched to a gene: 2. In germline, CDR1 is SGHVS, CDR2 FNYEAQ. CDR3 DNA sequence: TGTGCCAGCAGGTGGACAGGGAACACCGGGGAGCTGTTTTTT. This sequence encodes CASRWTGNTGELFF. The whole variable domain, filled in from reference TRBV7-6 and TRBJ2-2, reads GAGVSQSPRYKVTKRGQDVALRCDPISGHVSLYWYRQALGQGPEFLTYFNYEAQQDKSGLPNDRFSAERPEGSISTLTIQRTEQRDSAMYRCASRWTGNTGELFFGEGSRLTVL.

DNA for the CDR3: TGTGCCAGCAGCCGCGACAGGGATAACACTGAAGCTTTCTTT. Protein product: CASSRDRDNTEAFF. V usage is TRBV6-5 and J usage is TRBJ1-1; TRBD1 agrees at 7 bases. The CDR3 length is 14 residues. Losses at the gene ends were 6 bases for V and 2 bases for J; bases not matched to a gene: 6. Germline loops: CDR1 MNHEY, CDR2 SVGAGI.